The 9 T cell receptor beta chains below come from one sample, sequenced in a study of chemoradiotherapy in HPV16-positive cancers. TCRdb's table, derived via immunoSEQ multiplex PCR, lists solely in-frame clones and lacks some. Altogether about 24,000 clones are present, roughly 94% being singletons, with the ten largest covering 2.5% to 3%. The sample was taken from a patient who underwent chemoradiotherapy. These receptor sequences come from a human donor with HPV-associated anogenital cancer.

This chain uses TRBV7-6 with TRBJ2-3, with D perhaps matching TRBD1 or TRBD2 (5 bases each). This CDR3 is 15 amino acids long. The ends were cut back, 4 bases at V and 4 bases at J, with 15 bases in the middle. The V gene's germline CDR1 is SGHVS and CDR2 FNYEAQ. CDR3 protein: CASSSRTVGADTQYF. CDR3 DNA sequence: TGTGCCAGCAGCTCGAGGACGGTGGGGGCAGATACGCAGTATTTT. Variable domain in full (rest from reference TRBV7-6 and TRBJ2-3): GAGVSQSPRYKVTKRGQDVALRCDPISGHVSLYWYRQALGQGPEFLTYFNYEAQQDKSGLPNDRFSAERPEGSISTLTIQRTEQRDSAMYRCASSSRTVGADTQYFGPGTRLTVL.

V gene TRBV6-6 combines with J gene TRBJ2-5, with D maybe TRBD1 (5 bases). The CDR3 is 14 amino acids. Germline-derived CDR1 and CDR2 are MNHNY and SVGAGI (reference sequence). V lost 4 bases and J lost 7, with 16 bases in between. The CDR3 is CASSSSWGSATQYF. As DNA, the CDR3 is TGTGCCAGCAGTTCCTCGTGGGGCAGCGCGACCCAGTACTTC.

This chain links TRBV18 with TRBJ1-5; D is ambiguous. V lost 2 bases to trimming and J lost 6 bases, with 11 bases between them. This CDR3 has 14 amino acids. The V gene's germline CDR1 is KGHSH and CDR2 LQKENI. CDR3 residues: CASSPEGMVQPQHF. For the CDR3, the DNA is TGTGCCAGCTCACCAGAAGGGATGGTTCAGCCCCAGCATTTT.

The DNA of the CDR3 is TGTGCCAGTAGTCGGGGAGGTTTCTCTGGAAACACCATATATTTT. Amino acid sequence: CASSRGGFSGNTIYF. The chain employs TRBV19 and TRBJ1-3; no definite D call. The germline gives CDR1 LNHDA, CDR2 SQIVND (reference sequence). V lost 5 bases, J lost 0 bases, and 11 bases lay in between. There are 15 residues in the CDR3.

CDR3 nucleotides: TGTGCCAGCAGCTTAGGTCCAGGGGACGTGGGCTACACCTTC. Encoded protein: CASSLGPGDVGYTF. The rearrangement joins TRBV7-3 to TRBJ1-2, with a weak D call TRBD1 (6 bases). This CDR3 has 14 residues. Germline loops: CDR1 SGHTA, CDR2 FQGTGA. The V and J ends lost 2 bases and 8 bases respectively, with 15 bases between them. Combining the CDR3 with reference TRBV7-3 and TRBJ1-2 gives the whole variable domain GAGVSQTPSNKVTEKGKYVELRCDPISGHTALYWYRQSLGQGPEFLIYFQGTGAADDSGLPNDRFFAVRPEGSVSTLKIQRTERGDSAVYLCASSLGPGDVGYTFGSGTRLTVV.

V usage is TRBV30 and J usage is TRBJ1-2; D not certain. The CDR3 consists of 12 residues. V dropped 0 bases and J dropped 5 bases, with 7 bases sitting between them. CDR1 and CDR2 (germline): GTSNPN, SVGIG (reference sequence). CDR3 in DNA: TGTGCCTGGAGTGTACAAGGGTATGGCTACACCTTC. It encodes CAWSVQGYGYTF. Variable domain in full (rest from reference TRBV30 and TRBJ1-2): SQTIHQWPATLVQPVGSPLSLECTVEGTSNPNLYWYRQAAGRGLQLLFYSVGIGQISSEVPQNLSASRPQDRQFILSSKKLLLSDSGFYLCAWSVQGYGYTFGSGTRLTVV.

The chain recombines TRBV6-6 with TRBJ1-1; the D is unclear. Germline V gives CDR1 MNHNY, CDR2 SVGAGI (reference sequence). V dropped 9 bases and J dropped 3 bases, with 14 bases sitting between them. This CDR3 has 13 amino acids. The CDR3 reads CASEGSRDTEAFF. Here the CDR3 DNA reads TGTGCCAGTGAGGGTTCCAGAGACACTGAAGCTTTCTTT.

This clone was seen just once. CDR3 loop: CASSLLTDTQYF. The DNA for the CDR3 is TGTGCCAGCAGCCTCCTCACAGATACGCAGTATTTT. The gene calls are TRBV2 and TRBJ2-3; D not resolved. Germline V gene lookup returns CDR1 SNHLY and CDR2 FYNNEI. V dropped 6 bases and J dropped 2 bases, with 6 bases sitting between them. This CDR3 is 12 amino acids long.

The chain carries TRBV6-1 and TRBJ2-7; TRBD2 matches 7 bases. The CDR3 extends over 14 amino acids. Unmatched junction bases numbered 4, after V lost 3 bases and J lost 2 bases. Germline CDR1 reads MNHNS; CDR2 reads SASEGT. CDR3 sequence (DNA): TGTGCCAGCAGTGATCAGCGGGGACCCTACGAGCAGTACTTC. As protein: CASSDQRGPYEQYF.